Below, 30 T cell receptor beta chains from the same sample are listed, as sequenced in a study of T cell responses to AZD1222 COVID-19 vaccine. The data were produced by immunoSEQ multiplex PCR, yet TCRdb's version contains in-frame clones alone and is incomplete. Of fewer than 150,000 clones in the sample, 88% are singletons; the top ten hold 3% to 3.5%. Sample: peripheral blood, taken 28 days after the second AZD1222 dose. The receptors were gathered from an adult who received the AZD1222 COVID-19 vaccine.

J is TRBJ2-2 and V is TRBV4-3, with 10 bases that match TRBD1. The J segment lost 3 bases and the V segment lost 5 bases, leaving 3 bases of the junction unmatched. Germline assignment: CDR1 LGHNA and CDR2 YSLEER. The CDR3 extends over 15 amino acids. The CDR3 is CASSFGQGDTGELFF. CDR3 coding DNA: TGCGCCAGCAGCTTTGGACAGGGGGACACCGGGGAGCTGTTTTTT.

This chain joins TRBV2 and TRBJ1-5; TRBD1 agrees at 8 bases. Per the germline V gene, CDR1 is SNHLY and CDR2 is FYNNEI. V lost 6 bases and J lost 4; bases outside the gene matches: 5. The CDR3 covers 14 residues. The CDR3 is CASSVRQGNQPQHF. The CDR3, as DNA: TGTGCCAGCAGCGTCCGACAGGGGAATCAGCCCCAGCATTTT.

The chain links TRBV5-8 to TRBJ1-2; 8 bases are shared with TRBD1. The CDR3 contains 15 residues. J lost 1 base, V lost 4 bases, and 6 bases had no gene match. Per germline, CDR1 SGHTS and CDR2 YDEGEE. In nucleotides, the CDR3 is TGTGCCAGCAGCCCAAGGACAGGGCGTAACTATGGCTACACCTTC. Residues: CASSPRTGRNYGYTF.

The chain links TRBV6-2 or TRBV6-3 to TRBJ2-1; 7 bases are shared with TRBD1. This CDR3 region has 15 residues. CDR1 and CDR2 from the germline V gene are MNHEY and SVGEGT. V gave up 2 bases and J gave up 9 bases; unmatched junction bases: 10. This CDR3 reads CASSYVDRVVGEQFF. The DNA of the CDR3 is TGTGCCAGCAGTTACGTCGACAGGGTGGTCGGTGAGCAGTTCTTC.

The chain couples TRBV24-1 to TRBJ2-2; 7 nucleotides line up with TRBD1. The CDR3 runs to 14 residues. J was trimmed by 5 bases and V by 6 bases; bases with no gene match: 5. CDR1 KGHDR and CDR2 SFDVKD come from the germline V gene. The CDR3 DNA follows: TGTGCCACCAGTCCGAGACAGGGAACCGGGGAGCTGTTTTTT. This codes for CATSPRQGTGELFF.

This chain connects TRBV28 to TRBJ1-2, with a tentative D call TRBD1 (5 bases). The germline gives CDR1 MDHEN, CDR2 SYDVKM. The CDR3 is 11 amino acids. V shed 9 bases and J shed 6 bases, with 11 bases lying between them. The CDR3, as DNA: TGTGCCAGTTCAGGGTTTAATGGCTACACCTTC. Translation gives CASSGFNGYTF.

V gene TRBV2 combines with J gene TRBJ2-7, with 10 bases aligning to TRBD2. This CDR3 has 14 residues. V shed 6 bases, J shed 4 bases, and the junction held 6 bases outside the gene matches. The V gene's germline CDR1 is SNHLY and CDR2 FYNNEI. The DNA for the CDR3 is TGTGCCAGCAGACTAGCGGGATTGGCATACGAGCAGTACTTC. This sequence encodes CASRLAGLAYEQYF.

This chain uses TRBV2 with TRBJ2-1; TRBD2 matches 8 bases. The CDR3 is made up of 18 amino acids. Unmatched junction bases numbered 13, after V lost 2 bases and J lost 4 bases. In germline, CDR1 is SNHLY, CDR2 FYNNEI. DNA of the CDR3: TGTGCCAGCAGTGAAAGGGACCTCGCGGGGGGACGATACAATGAGCAGTTCTTC. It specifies CASSERDLAGGRYNEQFF.

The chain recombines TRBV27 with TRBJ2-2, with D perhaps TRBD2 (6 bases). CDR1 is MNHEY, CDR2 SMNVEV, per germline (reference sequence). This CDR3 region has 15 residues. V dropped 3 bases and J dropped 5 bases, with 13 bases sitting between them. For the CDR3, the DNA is TGTGCCAGCAGTTTTCGGGGGAGGAATACCGGGGAGCTGTTTTTT. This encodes CASSFRGRNTGELFF.

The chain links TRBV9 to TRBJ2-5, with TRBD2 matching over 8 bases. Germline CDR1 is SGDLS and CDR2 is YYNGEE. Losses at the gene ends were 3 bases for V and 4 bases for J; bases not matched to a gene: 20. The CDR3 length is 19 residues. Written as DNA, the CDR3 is TGTGCCAGCAGCGCCTTCGGGGGGGCGCGGGAATTAAGTATAGAGACCCAGTACTTC. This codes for CASSAFGGARELSIETQYF.

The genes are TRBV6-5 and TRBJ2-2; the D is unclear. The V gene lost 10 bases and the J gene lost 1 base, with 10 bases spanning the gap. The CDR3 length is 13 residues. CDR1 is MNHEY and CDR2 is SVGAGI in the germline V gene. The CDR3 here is CATSRVNTGELFF. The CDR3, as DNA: TGTGCCACCTCAAGAGTGAACACCGGGGAGCTGTTTTTT.

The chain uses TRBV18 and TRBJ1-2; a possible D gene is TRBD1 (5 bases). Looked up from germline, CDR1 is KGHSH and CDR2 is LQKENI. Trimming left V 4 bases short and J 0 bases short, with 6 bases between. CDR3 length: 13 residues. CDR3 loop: CASSQGTNYGYTF. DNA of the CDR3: TGTGCCAGCTCACAGGGGACTAACTATGGCTACACCTTC.

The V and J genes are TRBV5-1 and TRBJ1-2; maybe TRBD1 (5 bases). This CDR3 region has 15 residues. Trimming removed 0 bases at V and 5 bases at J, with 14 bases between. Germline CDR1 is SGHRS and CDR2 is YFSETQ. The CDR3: CASSLGQGLRYGYTF. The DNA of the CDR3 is TGCGCCAGCAGCTTGGGGCAGGGCCTGCGGTATGGCTACACCTTC.

CDR3 in amino acids: CATRGGSTDTQYF. The CDR3 nucleotides read TGTGCAACTAGGGGTGGTAGCACAGATACGCAGTATTTT. This chain uses TRBV3-1 (or the pseudogene TRBV3-2) with TRBJ2-3, with D perhaps assigned TRBD1 or TRBD2 (5 bases each). In germline, CDR1 is LGHDT, CDR2 YNNKEL (reference sequence). This CDR3 comprises 13 residues.

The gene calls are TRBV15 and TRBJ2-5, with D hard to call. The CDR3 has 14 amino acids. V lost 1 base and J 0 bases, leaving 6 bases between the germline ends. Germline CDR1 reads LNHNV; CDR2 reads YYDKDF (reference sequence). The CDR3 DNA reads TGTGCCACCAGCAGAGGGCGTAACCAAGAGACCCAGTACTTC. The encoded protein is CATSRGRNQETQYF.

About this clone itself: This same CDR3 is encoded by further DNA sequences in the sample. The CDR3 nucleotides read TGTGCCAGCAGCCGTAACAGGGGGTACGAGCAGTACTTC. It translates to CASSRNRGYEQYF. The V and J genes are TRBV12-3 or TRBV12-4 and TRBJ2-7; 8 nucleotides agree with TRBD1. This CDR3 is built from 13 residues. J was trimmed by 4 bases and V by 6 bases; bases with no gene match: 5.

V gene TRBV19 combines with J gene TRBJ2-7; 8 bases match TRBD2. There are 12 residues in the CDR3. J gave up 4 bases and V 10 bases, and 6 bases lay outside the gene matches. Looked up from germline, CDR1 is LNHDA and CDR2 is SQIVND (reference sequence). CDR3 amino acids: CATSASGYEQYF. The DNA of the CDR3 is TGTGCCACCAGCGCTAGCGGGTACGAGCAGTACTTC.

The CDR3: CASSLTQDIGPQYF. DNA of the CDR3: TGTGCCAGCAGCTTAACGCAGGATATCGGGCCCCAGTACTTC. The V call is TRBV7-9, the J call TRBJ2-7; D uncertain. CDR1 and CDR2 (germline): SEHNR, FQNEAQ (reference sequence). The CDR3 is 14 residues long. The V gene lost 2 bases and the J gene lost 10 bases, with 18 bases spanning the gap.

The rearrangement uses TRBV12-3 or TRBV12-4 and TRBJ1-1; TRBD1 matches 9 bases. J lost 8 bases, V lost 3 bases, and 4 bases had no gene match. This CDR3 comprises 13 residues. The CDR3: CASSFGGTGEAFF. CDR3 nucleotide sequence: TGTGCCAGCAGTTTTGGGGGGACAGGGGAAGCTTTCTTT.

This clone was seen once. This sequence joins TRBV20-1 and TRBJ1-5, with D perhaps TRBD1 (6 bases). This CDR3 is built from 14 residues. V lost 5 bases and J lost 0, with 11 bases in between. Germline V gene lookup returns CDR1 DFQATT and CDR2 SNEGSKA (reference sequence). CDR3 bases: TGCAGTGCTCGTGGGGGGGCTAGCAATCAGCCCCAGCATTTT. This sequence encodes CSARGGASNQPQHF.

The CDR3 DNA follows: TGTGCCAGCAGTTTATCAGGGGGAGTCTACGAGCAGTACTTC. As protein: CASSLSGGVYEQYF. The V call is TRBV28, the J call TRBJ2-7, with TRBD1 identical over 7 bases. The CDR3 is 14 residues long. After removal of 1 base from V and 3 bases from J, the junction contained 3 bases not matched to a gene. CDR1 is MDHEN, CDR2 SYDVKM, per germline.

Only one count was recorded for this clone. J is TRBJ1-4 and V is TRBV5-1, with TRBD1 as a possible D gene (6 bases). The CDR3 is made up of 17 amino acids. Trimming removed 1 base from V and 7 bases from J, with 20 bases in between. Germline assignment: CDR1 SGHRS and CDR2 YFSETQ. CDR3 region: CASSLRPPGQFFEKLFF. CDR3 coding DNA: TGCGCCAGCAGCTTGAGACCGCCTGGACAGTTTTTTGAAAAACTGTTTTTT.

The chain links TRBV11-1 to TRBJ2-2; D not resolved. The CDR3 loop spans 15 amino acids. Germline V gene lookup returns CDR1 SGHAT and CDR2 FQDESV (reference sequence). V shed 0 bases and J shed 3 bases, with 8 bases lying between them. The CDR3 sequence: CASSLAWYDTGELFF. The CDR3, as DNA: TGTGCCAGCAGCTTAGCGTGGTATGACACCGGGGAGCTGTTTTTT.

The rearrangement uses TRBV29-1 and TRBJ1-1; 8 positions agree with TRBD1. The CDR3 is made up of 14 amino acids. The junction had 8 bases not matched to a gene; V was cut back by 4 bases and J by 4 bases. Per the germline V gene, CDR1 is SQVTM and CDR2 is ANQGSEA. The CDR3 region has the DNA TGCAGCGTTGTACCGGACAGGGTGGTCACTGAAGCTTTCTTT. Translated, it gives CSVVPDRVVTEAFF.

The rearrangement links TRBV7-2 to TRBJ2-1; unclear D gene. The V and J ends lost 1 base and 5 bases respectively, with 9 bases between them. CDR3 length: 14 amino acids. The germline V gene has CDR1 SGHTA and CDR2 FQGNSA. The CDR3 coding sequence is TGTGCCAGCAGCTTAGTAGGTACCCACAATGAGCAGTTCTTC. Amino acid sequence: CASSLVGTHNEQFF. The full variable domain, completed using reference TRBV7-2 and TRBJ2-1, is GAGVSQSPSNKVTEKGKDVELRCDPISGHTALYWYRQSLGQGLEFLIYFQGNSAPDKSGLPSDRFSAERTGGSVSTLTIQRTQQEDSAVYLCASSLVGTHNEQFFGPGTRLTVL.

The CDR3 bases are TGTGCCAGCATCGATCCGGGGGGCAAAGGCTACACCTTC. Protein product: CASIDPGGKGYTF. The V gene is TRBV28, the J gene TRBJ1-2; D might be TRBD1 (6 bases). The CDR3 is 13 amino acids. Germline CDR1 is MDHEN and CDR2 is SYDVKM. V was cut by 7 bases and J by 8 bases, with 17 bases left in between.

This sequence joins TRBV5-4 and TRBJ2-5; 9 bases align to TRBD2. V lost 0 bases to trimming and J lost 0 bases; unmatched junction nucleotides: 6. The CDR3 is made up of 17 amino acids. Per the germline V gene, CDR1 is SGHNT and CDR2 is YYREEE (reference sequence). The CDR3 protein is CASSLAAAGGYQETQYF. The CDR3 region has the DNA TGTGCCAGCAGCTTGGCCGCAGCGGGGGGATACCAAGAGACCCAGTACTTC.

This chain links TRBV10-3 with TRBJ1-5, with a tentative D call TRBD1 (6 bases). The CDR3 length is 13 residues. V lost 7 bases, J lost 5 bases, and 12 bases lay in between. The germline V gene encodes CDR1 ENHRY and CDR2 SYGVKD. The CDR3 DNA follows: TGTGCCATCAAACAGGGAGCCGATCAGCCCCAGCATTTT. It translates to CAIKQGADQPQHF.

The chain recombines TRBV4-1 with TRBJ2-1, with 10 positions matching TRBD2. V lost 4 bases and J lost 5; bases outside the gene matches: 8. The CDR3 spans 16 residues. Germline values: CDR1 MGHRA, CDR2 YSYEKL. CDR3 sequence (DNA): TGCGCCAGCAGCCTCGTAGCGGGAGGCTCAAACAATGAGCAGTTCTTC. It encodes CASSLVAGGSNNEQFF.

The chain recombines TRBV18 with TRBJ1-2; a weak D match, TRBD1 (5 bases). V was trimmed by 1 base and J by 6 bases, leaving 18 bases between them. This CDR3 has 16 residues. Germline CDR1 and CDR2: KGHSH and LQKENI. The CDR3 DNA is TGTGCCAGCTCACCACAAGAAGGTTGGAAGGGGCATGGCTACACCTTC. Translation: CASSPQEGWKGHGYTF.